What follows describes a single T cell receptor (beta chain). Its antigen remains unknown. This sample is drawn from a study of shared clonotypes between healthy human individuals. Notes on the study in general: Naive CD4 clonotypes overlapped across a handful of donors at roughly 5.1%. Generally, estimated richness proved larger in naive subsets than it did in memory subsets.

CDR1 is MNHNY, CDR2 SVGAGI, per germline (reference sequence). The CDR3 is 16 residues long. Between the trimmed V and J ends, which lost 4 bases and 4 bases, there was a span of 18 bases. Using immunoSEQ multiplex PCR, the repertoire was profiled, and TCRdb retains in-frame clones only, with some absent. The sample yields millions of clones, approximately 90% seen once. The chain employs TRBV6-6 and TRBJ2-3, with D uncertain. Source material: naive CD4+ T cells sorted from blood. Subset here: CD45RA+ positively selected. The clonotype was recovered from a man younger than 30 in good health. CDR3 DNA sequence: TGTGCCAGCAGTTCCCATCAACGGATGTGGGCAGATACGCAGTATTTT. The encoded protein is CASSSHQRMWADTQYF.